The 14 T cell receptor beta chains below were found in one sample sequenced in a study of T-cell reconstitution after alpha-beta-depleted transplantation in children. Molecular barcoding with unique molecular identifiers was used for the TCRbeta library. TCRdb reprocessed the PCR reads via MiXCR and lists one record per CDR3 protein. The sample includes around 380,000 distinct CDR3 sequences, about 11% of them seen just once. The sequencing here drew on PBMCs from the stem cell graft donor, taken from the stem cell graft. The origin of the receptors is a human donor who donated a stem cell graft to a child with acute myeloid leukemia.

This clonotype was seen only a few times. The chain employs TRBV19 and TRBJ2-5, with TRBD1 matching over 11 bases. The CDR3 loop spans 16 amino acids. CDR1 and CDR2 (germline): LNHDA, SQIVND (reference sequence). With 5 bases clipped from V and 2 bases from J, the junction kept 7 bases outside the gene matches. CDR3 loop: CASSFGQGASQETQYF. The DNA of the CDR3 is TGTGCCAGTAGTTTCGGACAGGGGGCTTCACAAGAGACCCAGTACTTC.

This clonotype has a handful of counts. This sequence joins TRBV9 and TRBJ2-1; tentatively, D is TRBD2 (6 bases). This CDR3 is 15 amino acids long. Germline V gives CDR1 SGDLS, CDR2 YYNGEE. V was cut by 0 bases and J by 10 bases, with 17 bases left in between. CDR3 amino acids: CASSVGVGLAGEQFF. Written as DNA, the CDR3 is TGTGCCAGCAGCGTAGGGGTGGGACTCGCCGGGGAGCAGTTCTTC.

V is TRBV29-1 and J is TRBJ1-4; D is unresolved. Germline CDR1 reads SQVTM; CDR2 reads ANQGSEA. Trimming removed 2 bases at V and 7 bases at J, with 8 bases between. The CDR3 sequence is 12 residues long. The CDR3 bases are TGCAGCGTTGAACATGCGGGTGAAAAACTGTTTTTT. This sequence encodes CSVEHAGEKLFF. Filled out from reference TRBV29-1 and TRBJ1-4, the complete variable domain reads SAVISQKPSRDICQRGTSLTIQCQVDSQVTMMFWYRQQPGQSLTLIATANQGSEATYESGFVIDKFPISRPNLTFSTLTVSNMSPEDSSIYLCSVEHAGEKLFFGSGTQLSVL.

This chain uses TRBV27 with TRBJ2-7; 11 positions match TRBD2. This CDR3 contains 16 residues. Trimming took 3 bases from V and 2 from J; bases not matched to a gene: 6. Germline V lookup: CDR1 MNHEY, CDR2 SMNVEV (reference sequence). CDR3 nucleotide sequence: TGTGCCAGCAGTTTTTTTGGTAGCGGGAGGGCCTACGAGCAGTACTTC. Translating it yields CASSFFGSGRAYEQYF.

The chain links TRBV7-3 to TRBJ2-5, with TRBD1 identical over 11 bases. Trimming removed 2 bases from V and 4 bases from J; junction bases left unmatched: 6. The CDR3 spans 16 residues. Germline V CDR1 and CDR2: SGHTA, FQGTGA. CDR3 in DNA: TGTGCCAGCAGCTTAGGGGACAGGGGGTTTGGAGAGACCCAGTACTTC. Translating gives CASSLGDRGFGETQYF. Looking up the rest from reference TRBV7-3 and TRBJ2-5 gives the full variable domain: GAGVSQTPSNKVTEKGKYVELRCDPISGHTALYWYRQSLGQGPEFLIYFQGTGAADDSGLPNDRFFAVRPEGSVSTLKIQRTERGDSAVYLCASSLGDRGFGETQYFGPGTRLLVL.

This clonotype occurred a few times. V gene TRBV5-1 combines with J gene TRBJ2-7; D is possibly TRBD2 (5 bases). The CDR3 has 15 residues. Trimming removed 0 bases from V and 2 bases from J, with 12 bases in between. Per germline, CDR1 SGHRS and CDR2 YFSETQ. CDR3 DNA: TGCGCCAGCAGCTTGGAGGAAACGGGGACCTACGAGCAGTACTTC. It translates to CASSLEETGTYEQYF.

This clonotype was counted between two and nine times. The J gene is TRBJ2-7, the V gene TRBV3-1, with 15 bases aligning to TRBD2. The CDR3 loop spans 15 amino acids. Germline CDR1 and CDR2: LGHDT and YNNKEL (reference sequence). V lost 3 bases, J lost 6 bases, and 3 bases stayed unmatched. The CDR3 coding sequence is TGTGCCAGCAGCCAGGGACTAGCGGGAGGTCGCGAGCAGTACTTC. Translating it yields CASSQGLAGGREQYF.

This clonotype was picked up a small number of times. This rearrangement joins TRBV5-6 to TRBJ2-5; D gene unclear. V was trimmed by 4 bases and J by 3 bases, leaving 10 bases between them. The CDR3 has 13 residues. In germline, CDR1 is SGHDT, CDR2 YYEEEE. The CDR3 spells CASSARLKETQYF. CDR3 nucleotides: TGTGCCAGCAGCGCCCGGCTTAAAGAGACCCAGTACTTC.

This chain connects TRBV6-5 to TRBJ2-3; D gene ambiguous. Germline V gene sequence: CDR1 MNHEY, CDR2 SVGAGI. V dropped 6 bases and J dropped 7 bases, with 8 bases sitting between them. CDR3 size: 11 residues. CDR3 protein: CASRSPNTQYF. CDR3 DNA: TGTGCCAGCAGATCACCAAATACGCAGTATTTT.

This clonotype has a handful of counts. As DNA, the CDR3 is TGCAGTGCTAGAGATGTGGCGGGAGGTCTTCACTACGAGCAGTACTTC. Translation gives CSARDVAGGLHYEQYF. The chain uses TRBV20-1 and TRBJ2-7, with 8 bases matching TRBD2. CDR1 is DFQATT and CDR2 is SNEGSKA in the germline V gene (reference sequence). This CDR3 has 16 amino acids. J gave up 3 bases and V 0 bases, and 10 bases lay outside the gene matches.

In this sample, this clonotype turned up a few times. The gene calls are TRBV6-1 and TRBJ1-2; 7 bases match TRBD1. The CDR3 consists of 12 residues. CDR1 and CDR2 (germline): MNHNS, SASEGT. V lost 6 bases to trimming and J lost 6 bases; unmatched junction nucleotides: 4. Here the CDR3 reads CASRGTDNGYTF. In nucleotides, the CDR3 is TGTGCCAGCAGAGGGACAGACAATGGCTACACCTTC.

Only a few counts were recorded for this clonotype. V gene TRBV18 combines with J gene TRBJ2-2, with D perhaps TRBD1 (5 bases). The CDR3 runs to 16 residues. V was clipped by 3 bases and J by 1 base, with 12 bases between them. Germline CDR1 reads KGHSH; CDR2 reads LQKENI. The CDR3 sequence is CASSPPSGLNTGELFF. CDR3 nucleotides: TGTGCCAGCTCACCCCCTTCAGGGTTGAACACCGGGGAGCTGTTTTTT.

This clonotype was seen a few times. V and J are TRBV7-2 and TRBJ2-1; 11 bases are shared with TRBD2. Germline V gene lookup returns CDR1 SGHTA and CDR2 FQGNSA. V lost 3 bases to trimming and J lost 7 bases; unmatched junction nucleotides: 5. CDR3 length: 15 residues. CDR3 protein: CASSFPPSGRNEQFF. The DNA for the CDR3 is TGTGCCAGCAGCTTTCCCCCTAGCGGGAGGAATGAGCAGTTCTTC.

V gene TRBV6-1 combines with J gene TRBJ1-5, with TRBD1 matching over 7 bases. The CDR3 has 14 residues. CDR1 and CDR2 from the germline V gene are MNHNS and SASEGT. The junction had 8 bases not matched to a gene; V was cut back by 8 bases and J by 4 bases. The CDR3 region is CASAVGQENQPQHF. The DNA for the CDR3 is TGTGCCAGCGCGGTTGGACAGGAAAATCAGCCCCAGCATTTT.